This T cell receptor (beta chain) comes out of a study of shared clonotypes between healthy human individuals. Overall study: Three plates were used per donor for CD4 naive, three for CD4 memory, two for CD8 naive and one for CD8 memory.

This CDR3 spans 15 amino acids. CDR1 SEHNR and CDR2 FQNEAQ come from the germline V gene (reference sequence). Trimming removed 5 bases at V and 0 bases at J, with 14 bases between. Sequenced by immunoSEQ multiplex PCR; TCRdb stores in-frame clones only, minus some. There are approximately 2.1 million clones in the sample; roughly 93% occur only once, and around 0.4% lies in the top ten. Sequenced sample: naive CD4+ T cells from PBMCs. Documented subset: CD45RA+ positively selected. The sequence was collected from a young man in good health. Some clones in this sample may be carry-over from other donors' samples. The chain uses TRBV7-9 and TRBJ2-7; D possibly matches TRBD1 or TRBD2 (6 bases each). CDR3 sequence: CASSGGGPFSYEQYF. CDR3 bases: TGTGCCAGCAGCGGAGGGGGGCCCTTCTCCTACGAGCAGTACTTC.